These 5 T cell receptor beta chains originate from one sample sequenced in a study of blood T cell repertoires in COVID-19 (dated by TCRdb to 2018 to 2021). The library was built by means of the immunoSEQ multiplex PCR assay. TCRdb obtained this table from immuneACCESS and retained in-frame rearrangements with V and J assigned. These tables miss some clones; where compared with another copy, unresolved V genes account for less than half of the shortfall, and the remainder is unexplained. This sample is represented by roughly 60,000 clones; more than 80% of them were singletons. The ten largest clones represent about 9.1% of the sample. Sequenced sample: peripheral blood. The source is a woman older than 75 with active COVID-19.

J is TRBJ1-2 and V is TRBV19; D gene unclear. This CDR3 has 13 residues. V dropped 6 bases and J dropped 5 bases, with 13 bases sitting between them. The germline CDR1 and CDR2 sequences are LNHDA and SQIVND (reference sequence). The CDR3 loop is CASSTSSGYGYTF. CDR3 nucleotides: TGTGCCAGTAGCACTTCCTCGGGGTATGGCTACACCTTC.

CDR3 protein: CASRPGERDYGYTF. In DNA, the CDR3 is TGTGCCAGCAGACCGGGGGAGCGAGACTATGGCTACACCTTC. The rearrangement links TRBV2 to TRBJ1-2; possible D gene TRBD1, 5 bases. This CDR3 has 14 residues. The V end lost 6 bases, the J end lost 3 bases, and 14 bases lay between the germline ends. Germline assignment: CDR1 SNHLY and CDR2 FYNNEI.

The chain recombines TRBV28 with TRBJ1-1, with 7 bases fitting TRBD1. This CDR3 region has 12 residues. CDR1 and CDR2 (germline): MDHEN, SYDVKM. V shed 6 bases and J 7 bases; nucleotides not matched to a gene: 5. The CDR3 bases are TGTGCCAGCAGGGACGACAGGGTTGAAGCTTTCTTT. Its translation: CASRDDRVEAFF.

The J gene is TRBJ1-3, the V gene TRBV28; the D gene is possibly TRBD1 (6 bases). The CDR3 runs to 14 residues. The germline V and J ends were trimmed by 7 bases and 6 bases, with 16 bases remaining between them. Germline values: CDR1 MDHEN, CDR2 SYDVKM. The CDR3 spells CASKMGQTENTIYF. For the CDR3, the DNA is TGTGCCAGCAAGATGGGACAAACTGAAAACACCATATATTTT. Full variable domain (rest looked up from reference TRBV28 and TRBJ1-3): DVKVTQSSRYLVKRTGEKVFLECVQDMDHENMFWYRQDPGLGLRLIYFSYDVKMKEKGDIPEGYSVSREKKERFSLILESASTNQTSMYLCASKMGQTENTIYFGEGSWLTVV.

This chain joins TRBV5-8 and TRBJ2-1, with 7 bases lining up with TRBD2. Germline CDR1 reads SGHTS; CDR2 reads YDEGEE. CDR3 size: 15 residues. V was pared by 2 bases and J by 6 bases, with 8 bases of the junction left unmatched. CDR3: CASSLESGNSNEQFF. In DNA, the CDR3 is TGTGCCAGCAGCTTAGAGAGCGGGAACTCCAATGAGCAGTTCTTC.